These T cell receptor beta chains were read from a single sample in a study of beta chain features in type 1 diabetes. Assay used: immunoSEQ multiplex PCR; TCRdb lists only in-frame clones, some missing. The table records roughly 340,000 clones, 13% of them present only once. Input material: naive CD4+ T cells from blood. The origin of the receptors is a young woman with type 1 diabetes. CDR3s include the opening cysteine and the closing phenylalanine or tryptophan. The D gene is left open where the match is weak. Only some rows state a clone size, as once, few, many or a class for expanded clones.

v_call: TRBV5-4; j_call: TRBJ2-1; d_call: .; clone_size: few; cdr3_nt: TGTGCCAGCAGCTACAGCTGGAACTCCTACAATGAGCAGTTCTTC; cdr3_aa: CASSYSWNSYNEQFF
v_call: TRBV30; j_call: TRBJ2-1; d_call: .; clone_size: few; cdr3_nt: TGTGCCTGGGACAGACGAGAGCAGTTCTTC; cdr3_aa: CAWDRREQFF
v_call: TRBV5-1; j_call: TRBJ2-7; d_call: TRBD2; clone_size: few; cdr3_nt: TGCGCCAGCAGACCTCAAGCGGGAACCTCCTACGAGCAGTACTTC; cdr3_aa: CASRPQAGTSYEQYF
v_call: TRBV30; j_call: TRBJ1-2; d_call: TRBD1; clone_size: .; cdr3_nt: TGTGCCTGGAGCTTCGCGGACAGGGGAAACTATGGCTACACCTTC; cdr3_aa: CAWSFADRGNYGYTF
v_call: TRBV6-5; j_call: TRBJ2-3; d_call: TRBD2; clone_size: .; cdr3_nt: TGTGCCAGCAGCCGCGGCGGGAGGGCGGGAGATACGCAGTATTTT; cdr3_aa: CASSRGGRAGDTQYF
v_call: TRBV5-1; j_call: TRBJ2-2; d_call: .; clone_size: .; cdr3_nt: TGCGCCAGCAGCTCGGGCGGGACCCCAGGCACCGGGGAGCTGTTTTTT; cdr3_aa: CASSSGGTPGTGELFF
v_call: TRBV19; j_call: TRBJ2-2; d_call: TRBD2; clone_size: few; cdr3_nt: TGTGCCAGTAGTATCCCCATGACTAGCGGGAGGACCGGGGAGCTGTTTTTT; cdr3_aa: CASSIPMTSGRTGELFF
v_call: TRBV11-2; j_call: TRBJ1-1; d_call: TRBD1; clone_size: few; cdr3_nt: TGTGCCAGCAGCTTATTGGGACAGGGGAACACTGAAGCTTTCTTT; cdr3_aa: CASSLLGQGNTEAFF
v_call: TRBV20-1; j_call: TRBJ2-5; d_call: .; clone_size: few; cdr3_nt: TGCAGTGCCCCGGAGGAGACCCAGTACTTC; cdr3_aa: CSAPEETQYF
v_call: TRBV4-3; j_call: TRBJ1-4; d_call: .; clone_size: .; cdr3_nt: TGCGCCAGCAGCCGCATTCCACTAACCCTGAATACTGAAAAACTGTTTTTT; cdr3_aa: CASSRIPLTLNTEKLFF
v_call: TRBV19; j_call: TRBJ1-5; d_call: .; clone_size: few; cdr3_nt: TGTGCCAGTAGTATTCAGCGTGGCGAGCCCCAGCATTTT; cdr3_aa: CASSIQRGEPQHF
v_call: TRBV7-8; j_call: TRBJ2-3; d_call: TRBD1; clone_size: few; cdr3_nt: TGTGCCAGCAGCCAAAGGGACAGTTACACAGATACGCAGTATTTT; cdr3_aa: CASSQRDSYTDTQYF
v_call: TRBV5-1; j_call: TRBJ1-2; d_call: TRBD1; clone_size: .; cdr3_nt: TGCGCCAGCAGCCTCGGACAGGGGGCGAACTATGGCTACACCTTC; cdr3_aa: CASSLGQGANYGYTF
v_call: TRBV27; j_call: TRBJ2-1; d_call: TRBD2; clone_size: few; cdr3_nt: TGTGCCAGCAGTCGGCTTCCCATAGCGGGAGGGAGGAATGAGCAGTTCTTC; cdr3_aa: CASSRLPIAGGRNEQFF
v_call: TRBV7-8; j_call: TRBJ2-1; d_call: TRBD2; clone_size: .; cdr3_nt: TGTGCCAGCAGCTTAGGGCGGCTAGCGGCTATCTTATACAATGAGCAGTTCTTC; cdr3_aa: CASSLGRLAAILYNEQFF
v_call: TRBV30; j_call: TRBJ1-3; d_call: .; clone_size: few; cdr3_nt: TGTGCCTGGAACCGGGGTGGAAACACCATATATTTT; cdr3_aa: CAWNRGGNTIYF
v_call: TRBV5-1; j_call: TRBJ2-3; d_call: TRBD2; clone_size: .; cdr3_nt: TGCGCCAGCAGCTTGGCCGCTAGCGGGGATACAGATACGCAGTATTTT; cdr3_aa: CASSLAASGDTDTQYF
v_call: TRBV6-6; j_call: TRBJ2-7; d_call: .; clone_size: .; cdr3_nt: TGTGCCAGCAGTTCCCCCGGGAAGAGCTCCTACGAGCAGTACTTC; cdr3_aa: CASSSPGKSSYEQYF
v_call: TRBV19; j_call: TRBJ2-1; d_call: .; clone_size: few; cdr3_nt: TGTGCCAGTACGGCGGGTATCACCTACAATGAGCAGTTCTTC; cdr3_aa: CASTAGITYNEQFF
v_call: TRBV7-9; j_call: TRBJ1-2; d_call: .; clone_size: .; cdr3_nt: TGTGCCAGCACCCCCGGATCTGGGGGCGCTGGGTATGGCTACACCTTC; cdr3_aa: CASTPGSGGAGYGYTF
v_call: TRBV6-5; j_call: TRBJ1-2; d_call: TRBD1; clone_size: few; cdr3_nt: TGTGCCAGCAGTCGCCGGACTCAGGGGGCGGAGGGCTACACCTTC; cdr3_aa: CASSRRTQGAEGYTF